This T cell receptor (beta chain) was found in a study of shared T cell receptors in the human thymus. The CDR3 length is 13 residues. With 1 base clipped from V and 8 bases from J, the junction kept 4 bases outside the gene matches. Germline CDR1 LGHNA, CDR2 YSLEER. Only in-frame clones appear in the TCRdb table, and some are missing; sequencing was by immunoSEQ multiplex PCR. Of 55,000 to 75,000 clones listed, more than 90% are singletons. The rearrangement joins TRBV4-3 to TRBJ1-2; 7 positions match TRBD1. The source of this sequence is a human donor. Sequencing was performed on thymocytes. The CDR3 region is CASSQVTGVGYTF. The CDR3 nucleotides read TGCGCCAGCAGCCAAGTTACAGGGGTCGGCTACACCTTC.